The 11 T cell receptor beta chains below come from one sample, sequenced in a study of cytomegalovirus exposure and HLA in healthy donors. A multiplex PCR was run with 60 Vbeta primers and 13 Jbeta primers. The assay was immunoSEQ multiplex PCR, and TCRdb's table has in-frame clones only and misses some. The sample has roughly 59,000 clones, 60% to 80% seen once. Source material: PBMCs. The receptors originated from a man aged 40-49 years in good health and CMV-seropositive.

The V gene is TRBV5-4, the J gene TRBJ2-1, with D tentatively TRBD2 (7 bases). Germline V gene lookup returns CDR1 SGHNT and CDR2 YYREEE (reference sequence). Deletions cut 4 bases from V and 7 bases from J, with 24 bases between. The length of the CDR3 is 17 residues. The CDR3 loop is CASSHPGWGGRINEQFF. The CDR3 DNA reads TGTGCCAGCAGCCACCCCGGGTGGGGGGGCCGTATTAATGAGCAGTTCTTC.

The chain has TRBV7-3 and TRBJ2-1; 9 bases align to TRBD2. V lost 1 base and J lost 8; bases outside the gene matches: 9. The CDR3 has 16 amino acids. From germline, CDR1 is SGHTA and CDR2 FQGTGA. The CDR3 loop reads CASSLSSGSGLDEQFF. CDR3 DNA sequence: TGTGCCAGCAGCTTAAGTAGCGGGAGTGGTTTAGATGAGCAGTTCTTC.

The sample holds one count of this clone. The chain has TRBV2 and TRBJ2-5; TRBD1 is a possible D gene (6 bases). The germline CDR1 and CDR2 sequences are SNHLY and FYNNEI. The CDR3 runs 13 residues. V was clipped by 7 bases and J by 5 bases, with 14 bases between them. The CDR3 nucleotides read TGTGCCAGCAATACTGGGACATTGGAGACCCAGTACTTC. Protein product: CASNTGTLETQYF. The full variable domain, its missing parts supplied by reference TRBV2 and TRBJ2-5, is EPEVTQTPSHQVTQMGQEVILRCVPISNHLYFYWYRQILGQKVEFLVSFYNNEISEKSEIFDDQFSVERPDGSNFTLKIRSTKLEDSAMYFCASNTGTLETQYFGPGTRLLVL.

The rearrangement joins TRBV18 to TRBJ1-4, with D tentatively TRBD1 (5 bases). CDR3 length equals 14 residues. CDR1 is KGHSH and CDR2 is LQKENI in the germline V gene. V gave up 2 bases and J gave up 8 bases, with 12 bases separating them. CDR3 in amino acids: CASSPGVSGEKLFF. CDR3 nucleotide sequence: TGTGCCAGCTCACCAGGTGTCTCAGGGGAAAAACTGTTTTTT.

The chain links TRBV29-1 to TRBJ2-3, with a tentative D call TRBD2 (5 bases). This CDR3 contains 15 residues. With 2 bases removed from V and 1 base from J, the gap between germline ends came to 13 bases. Germline loops: CDR1 SQVTM, CDR2 ANQGSEA. CDR3 loop: CSVETLAGRTDTQYF. The CDR3, as DNA: TGCAGCGTTGAAACCTTGGCGGGCCGCACAGATACGCAGTATTTT.

The rearrangement links TRBV27 to TRBJ2-7; a weak D match, TRBD1 (6 bases). Between the trimmed V and J ends, which lost 5 bases and 7 bases, there was a span of 15 bases. This CDR3 contains 13 residues. Germline lookup yields CDR1 MNHEY and CDR2 SMNVEV (reference sequence). CDR3 sequence reads: CASSENREVEQYF. The CDR3, as DNA: TGTGCCAGCAGTGAGAACAGGGAAGTAGAGCAGTACTTC.

The chain couples TRBV10-3 to TRBJ2-2; maybe TRBD2 (6 bases). Per the germline V gene, CDR1 is ENHRY and CDR2 is SYGVKD. Trimming left V 6 bases short and J 0 bases short, with 11 bases between. The CDR3 runs to 15 residues. The CDR3 nucleotides read TGTGCCATCAGATCCGGGACTGCGAACACCGGGGAGCTGTTTTTT. Encoded protein: CAIRSGTANTGELFF.

CDR3 coding DNA: TGTGCCAGTAACCCGGGACAGACCGGAGTGCGGGCTTTCTTT. It is translated as CASNPGQTGVRAFF. V usage is TRBV19 and J usage is TRBJ1-1; 7 bases match TRBD1. V was pared by 7 bases and J by 11 bases, with 16 bases of the junction left unmatched. CDR3 size: 14 residues. The germline V gene has CDR1 LNHDA and CDR2 SQIVND (reference sequence).

The J gene is TRBJ2-7, the V gene TRBV6-5; weak D call: TRBD2 (6 bases). The CDR3 extends over 12 amino acids. Per germline, CDR1 MNHEY and CDR2 SVGAGI. Trimming removed 6 bases from V and 5 bases from J, with 11 bases in between. This chain's CDR3 is CASSAGRDEQYF. The CDR3 nucleotides read TGTGCCAGCAGCGCGGGGCGAGACGAGCAGTACTTC.

Here the CDR3 DNA reads TGCGCCAGCAGCCCCCAGGGGTACGAGCAGTACTTC. The encoded protein is CASSPQGYEQYF. The chain links TRBV5-1 to TRBJ2-7, with D perhaps matching TRBD1 (6 bases). The ends were cut back, 4 bases at V and 4 bases at J, with 9 bases in the middle. The length of the CDR3 is 12 residues. Germline loops: CDR1 SGHRS, CDR2 YFSETQ.

This clone appeared once. The chain recombines TRBV10-3 with TRBJ1-4, with 10 bases aligning to TRBD1. CDR1 and CDR2 from the germline V gene are ENHRY and SYGVKD. The CDR3 is made up of 14 amino acids. J was trimmed by 7 bases and V by 6 bases; bases with no gene match: 5. The DNA of the CDR3 is TGTGCCATCAGCCCGGGACAGGGGTCTGAAAAACTGTTTTTT. It translates to CAISPGQGSEKLFF.